The entry that follows covers one TCR beta chain sequence. Its specificity is not known. These data originate in a study of PD-1 blockade in classical Hodgkin lymphoma. Study-wide background: With a 2-week interval, patients received intravenous nivolumab at 3 mg/kg.

Assay: immunoSEQ multiplex PCR; the TCRdb copy retains only in-frame clones and omits some. Of approximately 100,000 clones in the sample, 65% to 85% are singletons; the top ten hold about 15%. Indicated time point: cycle 4 day 1 (C4D1), after about 6 weeks of nivolumab. Each patient's relapse followed autologous stem cell transplantation, and brentuximab vedotin exposure varied. Findings and limits, study-wide: Complete responders' baseline diversity resembled that of newly diagnosed patients. Compared with healthy donors, newly diagnosed patients reportedly showed lower baseline TCR diversity. Patients were excluded if nivolumab began under 1 year after ASCT (the autologous transplant).

CDR3 size: 14 residues. Germline values: CDR1 SGHAT, CDR2 FQNNGV. This receptor was identified in a human donor with classical Hodgkin lymphoma. The sample here was peripheral blood mononuclear cells (PBMCs), taken before the fourth cycle of nivolumab. This chain uses TRBV11-2 with TRBJ2-5; D ambiguous. The J call may be faulty, since TRBJ2-7 better matches the DNA end. As DNA, the CDR3 is TGTGCCAGCAGCTTAGTCGGGCAGGCCTACGAGCAGTACTTC. Translation: CASSLVGQAYEQYF.